This T cell receptor (beta chain) was recovered during a study of metastatic and nonmetastatic thyroid tumors. Study summary: It was across blood and tumor or nodule tissue from malignant and benign thyroid patients that repertoires were compared.

TCRdb redid the clone calls on the PCR reads using MiXCR. Of 30,000 to 45,000 clones listed, approximately 26% are singletons. CDR3 size: 14 residues. Trimming removed 1 base from V and 7 bases from J, with 10 bases in between. There were no patients who had received any treatment before thyroid surgery. Sample: blood. This TCR was recovered from a female donor with papillary thyroid cancer or a benign thyroid nodule (not recorded which). Some clones in this sample may be carry-over from other donors' samples. The chain combines TRBV12-3 or TRBV12-4 with TRBJ1-4; possibly TRBD1 for D (5 bases). The CDR3 DNA reads TGTGCCAGCAGTTTAGACCCAAGGGGTGAAAAACTGTTTTTT. Translation gives CASSLDPRGEKLFF.